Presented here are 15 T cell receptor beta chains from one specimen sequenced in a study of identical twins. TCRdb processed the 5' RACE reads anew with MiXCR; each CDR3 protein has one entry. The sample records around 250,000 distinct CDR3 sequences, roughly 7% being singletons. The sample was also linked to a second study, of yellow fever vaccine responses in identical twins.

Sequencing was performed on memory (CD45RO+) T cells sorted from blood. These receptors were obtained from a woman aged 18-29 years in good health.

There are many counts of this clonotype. CDR3 residues: CASSGEGEGTAKNIQYF. CDR3 coding DNA: TGTGCCAGCAGTGGGGAAGGGGAGGGGACAGCCAAAAACATTCAGTACTTC. V is TRBV12-3 or TRBV12-4 and J is TRBJ2-4, with TRBD2 identical over 7 bases. The CDR3 loop spans 17 amino acids. With 5 bases clipped from V and 0 bases from J, the junction kept 10 bases outside the gene matches.

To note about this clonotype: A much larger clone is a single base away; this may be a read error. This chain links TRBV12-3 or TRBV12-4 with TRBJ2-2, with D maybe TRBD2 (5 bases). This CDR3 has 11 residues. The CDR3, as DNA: TGTGCCAGCTCCGGTTACGGGGAGCTGTGTTTT. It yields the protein CASSGYGELCF.

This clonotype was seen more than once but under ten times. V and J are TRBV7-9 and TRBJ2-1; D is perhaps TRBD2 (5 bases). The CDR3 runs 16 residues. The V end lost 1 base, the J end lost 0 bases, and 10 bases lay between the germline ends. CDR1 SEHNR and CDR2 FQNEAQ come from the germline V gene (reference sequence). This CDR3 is CASSLVRASSYNEQFF. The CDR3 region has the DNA TGTGCCAGCAGCTTAGTGAGGGCGAGCTCCTACAATGAGCAGTTCTTC.

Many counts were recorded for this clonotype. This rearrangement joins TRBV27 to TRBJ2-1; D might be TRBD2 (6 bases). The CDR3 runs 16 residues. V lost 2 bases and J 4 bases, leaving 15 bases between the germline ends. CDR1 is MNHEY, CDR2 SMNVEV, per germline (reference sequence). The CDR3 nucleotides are TGTGCCAGCAGTTTACGCCTACTAGCCTCTTACAATGAGCAGTTCTTC. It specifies CASSLRLLASYNEQFF.

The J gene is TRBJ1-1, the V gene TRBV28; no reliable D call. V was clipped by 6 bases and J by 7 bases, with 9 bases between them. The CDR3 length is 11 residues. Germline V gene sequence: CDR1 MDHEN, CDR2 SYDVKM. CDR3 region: CASRLPDEAFF. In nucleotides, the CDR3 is TGTGCCAGCAGATTGCCAGATGAAGCTTTCTTT.

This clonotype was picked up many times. This chain's CDR3 is CATSSDIYEQYF. For the CDR3, the DNA is TGTGCCACCAGCAGCGATATCTACGAGCAGTACTTC. This chain links TRBV15 with TRBJ2-7; D is uncertain. V lost 3 bases, J lost 3 bases, and 6 bases lay in between. CDR3 length: 12 residues. Germline lookup yields CDR1 LNHNV and CDR2 YYDKDF (reference sequence).

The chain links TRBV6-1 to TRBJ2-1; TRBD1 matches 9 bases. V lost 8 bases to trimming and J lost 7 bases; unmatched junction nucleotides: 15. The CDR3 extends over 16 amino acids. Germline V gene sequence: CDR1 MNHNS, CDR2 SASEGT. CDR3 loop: CASEKRGTGKVNEQFF. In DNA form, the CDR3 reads TGTGCCAGCGAAAAACGAGGGACAGGGAAGGTAAATGAGCAGTTCTTC.

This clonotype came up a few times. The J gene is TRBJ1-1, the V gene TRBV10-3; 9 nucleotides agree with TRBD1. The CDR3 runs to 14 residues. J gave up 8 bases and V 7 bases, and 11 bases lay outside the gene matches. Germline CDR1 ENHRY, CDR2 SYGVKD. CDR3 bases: TGTGCCATCAAACTGACAGGGGGTAAGGACGAAGCTTTCTTT. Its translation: CAIKLTGGKDEAFF.

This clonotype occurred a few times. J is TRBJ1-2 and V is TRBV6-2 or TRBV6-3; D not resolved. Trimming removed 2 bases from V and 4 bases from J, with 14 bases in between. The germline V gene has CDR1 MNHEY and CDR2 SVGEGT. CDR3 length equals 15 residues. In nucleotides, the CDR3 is TGTGCCAGCAGTTACAGGGAAATCCCCTTCTATGGCTACACCTTC. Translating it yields CASSYREIPFYGYTF.

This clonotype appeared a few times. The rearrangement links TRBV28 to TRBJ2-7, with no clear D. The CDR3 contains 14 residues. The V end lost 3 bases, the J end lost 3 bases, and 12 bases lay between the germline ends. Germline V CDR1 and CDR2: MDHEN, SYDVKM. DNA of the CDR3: TGTGCCAGCAGTTTTGGGATCCAAATCTACGAGCAGTACTTC. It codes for CASSFGIQIYEQYF.

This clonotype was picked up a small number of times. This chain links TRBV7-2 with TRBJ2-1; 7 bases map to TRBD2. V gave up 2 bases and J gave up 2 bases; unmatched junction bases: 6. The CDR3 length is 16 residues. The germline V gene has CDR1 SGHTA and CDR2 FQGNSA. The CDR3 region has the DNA TGTGCCAGCAGCTTACTTCGGCTAGCGGCCTACAATGAGCAGTTCTTC. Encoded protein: CASSLLRLAAYNEQFF. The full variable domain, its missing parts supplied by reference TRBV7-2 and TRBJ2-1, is GAGVSQSPSNKVTEKGKDVELRCDPISGHTALYWYRQSLGQGLEFLIYFQGNSAPDKSGLPSDRFSAERTGGSVSTLTIQRTQQEDSAVYLCASSLLRLAAYNEQFFGPGTRLTVL.

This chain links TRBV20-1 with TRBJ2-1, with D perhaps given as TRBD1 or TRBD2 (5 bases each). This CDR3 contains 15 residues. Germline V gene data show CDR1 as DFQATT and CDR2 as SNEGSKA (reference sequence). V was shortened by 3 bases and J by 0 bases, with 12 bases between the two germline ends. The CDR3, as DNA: TGCAGTGCTAGCGGGGCCGTACGCTCCTACAATGAGCAGTTCTTC. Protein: CSASGAVRSYNEQFF.

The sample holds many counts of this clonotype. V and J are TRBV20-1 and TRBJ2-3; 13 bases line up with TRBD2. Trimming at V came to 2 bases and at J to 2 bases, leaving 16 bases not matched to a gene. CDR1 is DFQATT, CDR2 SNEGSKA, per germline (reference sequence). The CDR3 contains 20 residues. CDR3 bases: TGCAGTGCTAGACCCGAGGCGACTAGCGGGGGGCTTAAGTCCACAGATACGCAGTATTTT. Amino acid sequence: CSARPEATSGGLKSTDTQYF.

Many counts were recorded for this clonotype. CDR3 coding DNA: TGTGCCAGCAGTGAAGTAAACTCTGGAAACACCATATATTTT. It translates to CASSEVNSGNTIYF. The rearrangement joins TRBV2 to TRBJ1-3; no reliable D call. V dropped 1 base and J dropped 0 bases, with 4 bases sitting between them. This CDR3 is 14 amino acids long. Germline V gene data show CDR1 as SNHLY and CDR2 as FYNNEI.

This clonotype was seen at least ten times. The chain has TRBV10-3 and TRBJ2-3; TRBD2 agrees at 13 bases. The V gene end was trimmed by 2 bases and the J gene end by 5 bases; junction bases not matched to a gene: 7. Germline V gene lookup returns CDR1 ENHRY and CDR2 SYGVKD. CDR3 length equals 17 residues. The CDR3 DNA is TGTGCCATCAGTGAGCAATGGACTAGCGGGGGAGGAGATACGCAGTATTTT. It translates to CAISEQWTSGGGDTQYF.